These 11 T cell receptor beta chains originate from one sample sequenced in a study of cytomegalovirus exposure and HLA in healthy donors (dated by TCRdb to the late 2010s). The library was produced with the immunoSEQ multiplex PCR assay. For the multiplex PCR, a mixture combining 60 forward primers for TCR Vbeta segments and 13 reverse primers for TCR Jbeta segments was used. TCRdb provides this immuneACCESS table in a form limited to in-frame rearrangements. Some clones are lacking; in checked studies, under half of them reflect an unresolved V gene, and why the rest are absent is not known. This sample is represented by 150,000 or so clones; 79% of them were singletons. Clones ranked in the top ten supply over 6% of the sample. The sequenced sample consisted of PBMCs. These receptor sequences come from a man under 40 in good health and CMV-seropositive.

The J gene is TRBJ2-6, the V gene TRBV7-9; 10 bases align to TRBD1. V shed 8 bases and J 4 bases; nucleotides not matched to a gene: 17. This CDR3 has 19 amino acids. The germline V gene encodes CDR1 SEHNR and CDR2 FQNEAQ (reference sequence). The CDR3 region has the DNA TGTGCCAGCGGGGCCCTCCCGGGACAGGGGAAATCAGGGGCCAACGTCCTGACTTTC. It is translated as CASGALPGQGKSGANVLTF.

This clone appeared once. Written as DNA, the CDR3 is TGTGCCAGCAGCTTGGGAGGCAGGGGTAGGACTGAAGCTTTCTTT. Its protein is CASSLGGRGRTEAFF. This rearrangement joins TRBV5-4 to TRBJ1-1, with a possible D match to TRBD1 (6 bases). The ends were cut back, 0 bases at V and 5 bases at J, with 14 bases in the middle. The CDR3 is 15 residues long. Germline V gene sequence: CDR1 SGHNT, CDR2 YYREEE (reference sequence). Using reference TRBV5-4 and TRBJ1-1 for the parts outside the CDR3, the full variable domain is ETGVTQSPTHLIKTRGQQVTLRCSSQSGHNTVSWYQQALGQGPQFIFQYYREEENGRGNFPPRFSGLQFPNYSSELNVNALELDDSALYLCASSLGGRGRTEAFFGQGTRLTVV.

CDR3 DNA sequence: TGTGCCAGCAGCTTAGCGGCACAGGGGGCAGGAGAAAAACTGTTTTTT. Translation gives CASSLAAQGAGEKLFF. The chain employs TRBV7-2 and TRBJ1-4, with 9 bases matching TRBD1. The CDR3 totals 16 residues. Losses at the gene ends were 0 bases for V and 8 bases for J; bases not matched to a gene: 7. Germline V gene lookup returns CDR1 SGHTA and CDR2 FQGNSA.

The sample holds one count of this clone. CDR3 nucleotide sequence: TGTGCCAGCAGTGGGACAGGGGGGCGGAACACTGAAGCTTTCTTT. Translation gives CASSGTGGRNTEAFF. The V gene is TRBV2, the J gene TRBJ1-1, with TRBD1 matching over 10 bases. This CDR3 spans 15 amino acids. The V gene's germline CDR1 is SNHLY and CDR2 FYNNEI. The trim removed 4 bases at V and 1 base at J, leaving 3 bases unmatched.

The CDR3 DNA is TGTGCCAGCAGTTTAGCGGGATCGCCCGAGGATACGCAGTATTTT. Protein: CASSLAGSPEDTQYF. This chain connects TRBV6-1 to TRBJ2-3; TRBD2 agrees at 8 bases. The CDR3 loop spans 15 amino acids. Germline lookup yields CDR1 MNHNS and CDR2 SASEGT. V was clipped by 5 bases and J by 6 bases; unmatched bases: 10.

This clone occurred once. The CDR3 is CASSYVPQGATDTQYF. The CDR3 DNA is TGTGCCAGCAGTTACGTCCCACAGGGGGCGACAGATACGCAGTATTTT. The J gene is TRBJ2-3, the V gene TRBV6-6; 9 nucleotides match TRBD1. The CDR3 is 16 amino acids. Looked up from germline, CDR1 is MNHNY and CDR2 is SVGAGI (reference sequence). V shed 2 bases and J 3 bases; nucleotides not matched to a gene: 6.

V and J are TRBV5-3 and TRBJ2-7; D perhaps matches TRBD1 (5 bases). TRBV5-3 is an ORF, with its function uncertain. CDR3 length: 15 residues. The ends were cut back, 0 bases at V and 2 bases at J, with 12 bases in the middle. The chain's CDR3 is CARSLGGRVTYEQYF. The CDR3 nucleotides read TGTGCCAGAAGCTTGGGCGGCAGGGTAACCTACGAGCAGTACTTC.

This chain links TRBV28 with TRBJ2-7; D may be TRBD2 (6 bases). The CDR3 spans 12 residues. CDR1 and CDR2 (germline): MDHEN, SYDVKM. V dropped 8 bases and J dropped 1 base, with 9 bases sitting between them. The CDR3 region is CASGTYSYEQYF. In DNA, the CDR3 is TGTGCCAGCGGGACTTATTCCTACGAGCAGTACTTC.

This chain joins TRBV6-6 and TRBJ2-1; 7 bases are a match to TRBD2. CDR3 length: 13 residues. J was trimmed by 11 bases and V by 7 bases; bases with no gene match: 11. CDR1 and CDR2 from the germline V gene are MNHNY and SVGAGI (reference sequence). CDR3 bases: TGTGCCAGCACCGAGAGCGGGGCTGACAAGCAGTTCTTC. Translation gives CASTESGADKQFF.

This clone was seen a few times. V is TRBV5-5 and J is TRBJ2-3; perhaps TRBD2 as D (5 bases). Germline V lookup: CDR1 SGHKS, CDR2 YYEKEE (reference sequence). The V end lost 0 bases, the J end lost 4 bases, and 9 bases lay between the germline ends. The CDR3 is 14 residues long. The CDR3 sequence is CASSLEWGADTQYF. CDR3 DNA sequence: TGTGCCAGCAGCTTGGAGTGGGGAGCAGATACGCAGTATTTT. Complete variable domain (other parts from reference TRBV5-5 and TRBJ2-3): DAGVTQSPTHLIKTRGQQVTLRCSPISGHKSVSWYQQVLGQGPQFIFQYYEKEERGRGNFPDRFSARQFPNYSSELNVNALLLGDSALYLCASSLEWGADTQYFGPGTRLTVL.

This chain connects TRBV7-3 to TRBJ2-3; possibly TRBD1 for D (6 bases). Germline assignment: CDR1 SGHTA and CDR2 FQGTGA. V was clipped by 0 bases and J by 0 bases, with 10 bases between them. The CDR3 has 16 residues. The CDR3 reads CASSLTRTASTDTQYF. The CDR3 bases are TGTGCCAGCAGCTTAACAAGGACAGCTAGCACAGATACGCAGTATTTT.